These 19 T cell receptor beta chains were sequenced from one sample in a study of spatial heterogeneity in lung cancer. Time point specified: sample taken at primary tumor resection. TCRdb re-analysed the 5' RACE reads in MiXCR, keeping a single row per CDR3 protein. Of approximately 92,000 distinct CDR3 sequences listed, 10% to 15% were seen once; the top ten hold about 40%. The material sequenced was PBMCs, taken at surgery. These receptor sequences come from a male donor with early-stage non-small cell lung cancer.

The gene calls are TRBV12-3 or TRBV12-4 and TRBJ1-6; D possibly corresponds to TRBD1 (5 bases). CDR3 length equals 14 residues. V was shortened by 8 bases and J by 3 bases, with 11 bases between the two germline ends. The DNA of the CDR3 is TGTGCCAGCCGCCTGGACAACTATAATTCACCCCTCCACTTT. This translates into CASRLDNYNSPLHF.

Only one count was recorded for this clonotype. V gene TRBV20-1 combines with J gene TRBJ2-5; the D gene is possibly TRBD2 (6 bases). This CDR3 is built from 14 residues. Germline CDR1 and CDR2: DFQATT and SNEGSKA (reference sequence). The ends were cut back, 0 bases at V and 9 bases at J, with 17 bases in the middle. The DNA for the CDR3 is TGCAGTGCTAGAGATCACCGGGGGATGGAGTCCCAGTACTTC. It translates to CSARDHRGMESQYF.

This chain connects TRBV27 to TRBJ2-3, with TRBD2 matching over 9 bases. Germline V gene data show CDR1 as MNHEY and CDR2 as SMNVEV (reference sequence). The CDR3 has 13 amino acids. Trimming took 8 bases from V and 6 from J; bases not matched to a gene: 6. Here the CDR3 reads CASGGLAADTQYF. The CDR3 DNA is TGTGCCAGCGGGGGACTAGCCGCTGATACGCAGTATTTT.

This clonotype was seen more than once but under ten times. The chain combines TRBV4-2 with TRBJ1-2, with a tentative D call TRBD1 (6 bases). The CDR3 contains 15 residues. The germline CDR1 and CDR2 sequences are LGHNA and YNFKEQ. The V and J ends lost 0 bases and 2 bases respectively, with 10 bases between them. Here the CDR3 DNA reads TGTGCCAGCAGCCAAGATGCCGGACAGAACTATGGCTACACCTTC. Encoded protein: CASSQDAGQNYGYTF.

J is TRBJ1-1 and V is TRBV20-1; 7 nucleotides line up with TRBD1. Trimming cost V 2 bases and J 5 bases; bases outside gene matches: 11. This CDR3 spans 15 amino acids. Germline CDR1 and CDR2: DFQATT and SNEGSKA (reference sequence). CDR3 sequence: CSARPLRGLRTEAFF. The CDR3 nucleotides read TGCAGTGCTAGACCGTTGAGGGGGCTGCGGACTGAAGCTTTCTTT.

A note on this clonotype: The junction departs from the called germline gene at one end, perhaps through a read error. The chain couples TRBV7-2 to TRBJ2-7; 7 positions match TRBD1. This CDR3 has 13 amino acids. The germline V gene encodes CDR1 SGHTA and CDR2 FQGNSA. The chain's CDR3 is CASGTGVSSEQYF. CDR3 in DNA: TGTGCCAGCGGCACAGGGGTCTCCTCCGAGCAGTACTTC.

CDR3 loop: CASSRSSGGSGYTF. DNA for the CDR3: TGTGCCAGCAGCCGAAGTTCAGGGGGCTCCGGCTACACCTTC. The gene calls are TRBV9 and TRBJ1-2, with 8 positions matching TRBD1. The CDR3 loop spans 14 amino acids. From germline, CDR1 is SGDLS and CDR2 YYNGEE. Trimming took 4 bases from V and 8 from J; bases not matched to a gene: 10.

This clonotype was picked up a small number of times. This chain connects TRBV6-2 or TRBV6-3 to TRBJ2-1; 15 nucleotides agree with TRBD2. Germline V gives CDR1 MNHEY, CDR2 SVGEGT. The CDR3 sequence is 18 residues long. After removal of 0 bases from V and 7 bases from J, the junction contained 7 bases not matched to a gene. CDR3 sequence reads: CASSYSSGLAGGRNEQFF. The CDR3 nucleotides read TGTGCCAGCAGTTACTCGAGTGGACTAGCGGGAGGGAGGAATGAGCAGTTCTTC.

The rearrangement links TRBV5-1 to TRBJ2-5; 8 positions match TRBD2. The length of the CDR3 is 15 residues. Germline loops: CDR1 SGHRS, CDR2 YFSETQ. V was pared by 7 bases and J by 4 bases, with 12 bases of the junction left unmatched. CDR3 sequence: CASRETGTSGETQYF. In nucleotides, the CDR3 is TGCGCCAGCCGAGAAACCGGGACTAGTGGAGAGACCCAGTACTTC. The full variable domain, rest sourced from reference TRBV5-1 and TRBJ2-5, is KAGVTQTPRYLIKTRGQQVTLSCSPISGHRSVSWYQQTPGQGLQFLFEYFSETQRNKGNFPGRFSGRQFSNSRSEMNVSTLELGDSALYLCASRETGTSGETQYFGPGTRLLVL.

The rearrangement links TRBV6-2 or TRBV6-3 to TRBJ2-2, with D possibly being TRBD1 (5 bases). V was shortened by 7 bases and J by 7 bases, with 16 bases between the two germline ends. The CDR3 totals 14 residues. Germline V gene data show CDR1 as MNHEY and CDR2 as SVGEGT. The CDR3 here is CASNYQGSRGELFF. In DNA, the CDR3 is TGTGCCAGCAATTATCAGGGAAGCCGCGGGGAGCTGTTTTTT.

This clonotype was detected a few times. The germline gene is not matched at one end of the junction; a read error may be the cause. The chain employs TRBV28 and TRBJ2-1; TRBD2 matches 9 bases. Per the germline V gene, CDR1 is MDHEN and CDR2 is SYDVKM. CDR3 length: 12 residues. Written as DNA, the CDR3 is TGTGCCAGCAATTTAGCGGGAGATCAGCAGTTCTTC. Protein sequence: CASNLAGDQQFF. The full variable domain, its missing parts supplied by reference TRBV28 and TRBJ2-1, is DVKVTQSSRYLVKRTGEKVFLECVQDMDHENMFWYRQDPGLGLRLIYFSYDVKMKEKGDIPEGYSVSREKKERFSLILESASTNQTSMYLCASNLAGDQQFFGPGTRLTVL.

The J gene is TRBJ1-2, the V gene TRBV12-3 or TRBV12-4, with D unclear. V lost 6 bases and J lost 1, with 9 bases in between. The CDR3 is 13 amino acids. CDR3 in amino acids: CASSRPRNYGYTF. CDR3 DNA sequence: TGTGCCAGCAGCCGACCACGTAACTATGGCTACACCTTC.

This clonotype has just a few counts. The V and J genes are TRBV5-1 and TRBJ2-1; D remains unclear. The CDR3 is made up of 12 amino acids. Germline V gene data show CDR1 as SGHRS and CDR2 as YFSETQ. V gave up 0 bases and J gave up 9 bases, with 7 bases separating them. The CDR3 nucleotides read TGCGCCAGCAGCTTGGGTTGGACTGAGCAGTTCTTC. It yields the protein CASSLGWTEQFF.

This clonotype has a handful of counts. V gene TRBV28 combines with J gene TRBJ1-2, with 7 bases fitting TRBD1. Per germline, CDR1 MDHEN and CDR2 SYDVKM. With 5 bases clipped from V and 7 bases from J, the junction kept 13 bases outside the gene matches. The CDR3 extends over 15 amino acids. The CDR3 loop is CASSPPNDRVGGYTF. In nucleotides, the CDR3 is TGTGCCAGCAGTCCACCCAACGACAGGGTGGGTGGCTACACCTTC.

This clonotype was found many times. The rearrangement uses TRBV7-2 and TRBJ2-6; 8 bases align to TRBD1. Germline CDR1 is SGHTA and CDR2 is FQGNSA. The ends lost 6 bases at V and 0 bases at J; junction bases unmatched: 4. This CDR3 comprises 16 residues. CDR3 loop: CASRRQGNSGANVLTF. The CDR3 bases are TGTGCCAGCAGACGACAGGGGAACTCTGGGGCCAACGTCCTGACTTTC.

The table lists this clonotype with a few counts. V gene TRBV24-1 combines with J gene TRBJ1-1, with no clear D. V was clipped by 2 bases and J by 1 base, with 1 base between them. The germline V gene has CDR1 KGHDR and CDR2 SFDVKD. This CDR3 is 12 amino acids long. The CDR3 protein is CATSDSNTEAFF. The CDR3 nucleotides are TGTGCCACCAGTGATTCGAACACTGAAGCTTTCTTT.

The table lists this clonotype with a few counts. The chain carries TRBV29-1 and TRBJ1-5; D is undetermined. This CDR3 has 12 residues. Trimming removed 4 bases from V and 3 bases from J, with 7 bases in between. Germline lookup yields CDR1 SQVTM and CDR2 ANQGSEA. Here the CDR3 DNA reads TGCAGCGTTGGACAAGACAATCAGCCCCAGCATTTT. Translation: CSVGQDNQPQHF. Variable domain in full (rest from reference TRBV29-1 and TRBJ1-5): SAVISQKPSRDICQRGTSLTIQCQVDSQVTMMFWYRQQPGQSLTLIATANQGSEATYESGFVIDKFPISRPNLTFSTLTVSNMSPEDSSIYLCSVGQDNQPQHFGDGTRLSIL.

This clonotype was seen a few times. V gene TRBV4-2 combines with J gene TRBJ2-7; 15 nucleotides agree with TRBD2. The CDR3 loop spans 15 amino acids. The V gene end was trimmed by 4 bases and the J gene end by 7 bases; junction bases not matched to a gene: 5. Per the germline V gene, CDR1 is LGHNA and CDR2 is YNFKEQ. The CDR3 reads CASSPGTSGRSEQYF. Written as DNA, the CDR3 is TGTGCCAGCAGCCCGGGGACTAGCGGGAGGTCGGAGCAGTACTTC.

This clonotype turned up a few times. The chain links TRBV10-3 to TRBJ2-6; D remains ambiguous. The germline gives CDR1 ENHRY, CDR2 SYGVKD. The V end was cut by 4 bases, the J end by 0 bases, with 7 bases between. The CDR3 has 15 amino acids. The CDR3 loop reads CAISAADSGANVLTF. Written as DNA, the CDR3 is TGTGCCATCAGTGCGGCAGACTCTGGGGCCAACGTCCTGACTTTC.